Listed below are T cell receptor beta chains from one sample, sequenced in a study of T cell repertoires in cytomegalovirus infection. Each CDR3 protein gets one entry after TCRdb re-called the reads with MiXCR. The sample carries 250,000 to 300,000 distinct CDR3 sequences, about 18% recorded once. The sample was CD8+ T cells from PBMCs. The source is a human donor in good health (CMV status not recorded). Some clones in this sample may be carry-over from other donors' samples. The CDR3 runs from the conserved cysteine through the conserved F or W. Each record gives: V gene, clone size, J gene, D gene, CDR3 DNA, CDR3 protein. A D gene is named only where the DNA matches it firmly. Only part of the rows carry a size: once, few, many, or a class if the clone is expanded.

V gene: TRBV6-2/TRBV6-3
clone size: few
J gene: TRBJ2-7
D gene: TRBD1
CDR3 DNA: TGTGCCAGCACTTTCGGACAGGGTCGGAACGAGCAGTACTTC
CDR3 protein: CASTFGQGRNEQYF

V gene: TRBV10-3
clone size: few
J gene: TRBJ1-1
D gene: TRBD1
CDR3 DNA: TGTGCCATCAGTGGGAATGCACAGGGGATGAACACTGAAGCTTTCTTT
CDR3 protein: CAISGNAQGMNTEAFF

V gene: TRBV7-2
clone size: many
J gene: TRBJ2-3
D gene: TRBD2
CDR3 DNA: TGTGCCAGCAGATGGACTAGCGGGGAAACAGATACGCAGTATTTT
CDR3 protein: CASRWTSGETDTQYF

V gene: TRBV20-1
clone size: NA
J gene: TRBJ2-7
D gene: NA
CDR3 DNA: TGCAGTGCTAGAGAGGAGGGGCGGACCTCCTACGAGCAGTACTTC
CDR3 protein: CSAREEGRTSYEQYF

V gene: TRBV2
clone size: NA
J gene: TRBJ1-2
D gene: NA
CDR3 DNA: TGTGCCAGCACTAAAATGGCGGCAGAGTTACTTTATGGCTACACCTTC
CDR3 protein: CASTKMAAELLYGYTF

V gene: TRBV7-2
clone size: many
J gene: TRBJ2-3
D gene: NA
CDR3 DNA: TGTGCCAGCAGCCTCCAGGGTGGGGGGTCGAAAGATACGCAGTATTTT
CDR3 protein: CASSLQGGGSKDTQYF

V gene: TRBV6-2/TRBV6-3
clone size: few
J gene: TRBJ2-7
D gene: TRBD2
CDR3 DNA: TGTGCCAGCAGTTACAGCGGGGGTATCTACGAGCAGTACTTC
CDR3 protein: CASSYSGGIYEQYF

V gene: TRBV7-9
clone size: NA
J gene: TRBJ2-7
D gene: NA
CDR3 DNA: TGTGCCAGCAGCTTAGGTCTCTCGACACCTGAGCAGTACTTC
CDR3 protein: CASSLGLSTPEQYF

V gene: TRBV7-8
clone size: many
J gene: TRBJ1-1
D gene: TRBD1
CDR3 DNA: TGTGCCAGCAGCTTAGGCAGGGGGCGTCGGGCTGAAGCTTTCTTT
CDR3 protein: CASSLGRGRRAEAFF

V gene: TRBV7-9
clone size: few
J gene: TRBJ1-1
D gene: TRBD1
CDR3 DNA: TGTGCCAGCAGCTACACAGGGGAGGGAACCACTGAAGCTTTCTTT
CDR3 protein: CASSYTGEGTTEAFF

V gene: TRBV7-3
clone size: few
J gene: TRBJ1-2
D gene: TRBD1
CDR3 DNA: TGTGCCAGCAGCCCGAGCGGACAGGGGATCTATGGCTACACCTTC
CDR3 protein: CASSPSGQGIYGYTF

V gene: TRBV28
clone size: many
J gene: TRBJ2-7
D gene: NA
CDR3 DNA: TGTGCCAGCAGTTTTCCCAGGGTTCTGGATTACGAGCAGTACTTC
CDR3 protein: CASSFPRVLDYEQYF

V gene: TRBV20-1
clone size: NA
J gene: TRBJ2-1
D gene: NA
CDR3 DNA: TGCAGTGCTCTCGCGTCCTACAGCTCCTACAATGAGCAGTTCTTC
CDR3 protein: CSALASYSSYNEQFF

V gene: TRBV29-1
clone size: NA
J gene: TRBJ1-2
D gene: NA
CDR3 DNA: TGCAGCGTTGAGCGTGGCGAGTATGGCTACACCTTC
CDR3 protein: CSVERGEYGYTF

V gene: TRBV6-5
clone size: few
J gene: TRBJ2-7
D gene: TRBD1
CDR3 DNA: TGTGCCAGCAGCCCCGCGCACCACGGGGCAGGGGGCACGGACGAGCAGTACTTC
CDR3 protein: CASSPAHHGAGGTDEQYF

V gene: TRBV6-2/TRBV6-3
clone size: NA
J gene: TRBJ2-1
D gene: TRBD2
CDR3 DNA: TGTGCCAGCAGTTACTGGTCTAGCGGGGGGAAACACGAAAGCTCCTACAATGAGCAGTTCTTC
CDR3 protein: CASSYWSSGGKHESSYNEQFF

V gene: TRBV7-9
clone size: few
J gene: TRBJ2-7
D gene: NA
CDR3 DNA: TGTGCCAGCAGCCTCAATGCTCGGGAGCAGTACTTC
CDR3 protein: CASSLNAREQYF

V gene: TRBV7-9
clone size: many
J gene: TRBJ2-4
D gene: NA
CDR3 DNA: TGTGCCAGCAGCTTAGCGTCGGGCGGCTTAGCCAAAAACATTCAGTACTTC
CDR3 protein: CASSLASGGLAKNIQYF

V gene: TRBV7-9
clone size: NA
J gene: TRBJ2-7
D gene: TRBD1
CDR3 DNA: TGTGCCAGCAGCCGGACAGGGGTTGAGAACTCCTACGAGCAGTACTTC
CDR3 protein: CASSRTGVENSYEQYF

V gene: TRBV29-1
clone size: few
J gene: TRBJ2-1
D gene: NA
CDR3 DNA: TGCAGCGTTGAGGAGGGGCTCGAGCAGTTCTTC
CDR3 protein: CSVEEGLEQFF

V gene: TRBV7-9
clone size: few
J gene: TRBJ1-4
D gene: NA
CDR3 DNA: TGTGCCAGCAGCCTAGATAAGGGTTCGATTGAAAAACTGTTTTTT
CDR3 protein: CASSLDKGSIEKLFF

V gene: TRBV7-8
clone size: NA
J gene: TRBJ1-2
D gene: NA
CDR3 DNA: TGTGCCAGCAGCTTAACTCTTTTGGGGACCTATGGCTACACCTTC
CDR3 protein: CASSLTLLGTYGYTF

V gene: TRBV4-1
clone size: many
J gene: TRBJ2-1
D gene: TRBD1
CDR3 DNA: TGCGCCAGCAGCCATGGGACAGGGGCCAATGAGCAGTTCTTC
CDR3 protein: CASSHGTGANEQFF

V gene: TRBV6-2/TRBV6-3
clone size: NA
J gene: TRBJ1-5
D gene: NA
CDR3 DNA: TGTGCCAGCAGCTCACCCACAGCTCCAAGCAACCAGCATTTT
CDR3 protein: CASSSPTAPSNQHF

V gene: TRBV29-1
clone size: many
J gene: TRBJ2-1
D gene: NA
CDR3 DNA: TGCAGCGCTGATTACCTGGACAATGAGCAGTTCTTC
CDR3 protein: CSADYLDNEQFF

V gene: TRBV20-1
clone size: NA
J gene: TRBJ2-1
D gene: NA
CDR3 DNA: TGCAGTGCCAGGGACCACCACAATGAGCAGTTCTTC
CDR3 protein: CSARDHHNEQFF

V gene: TRBV19
clone size: NA
J gene: TRBJ1-2
D gene: NA
CDR3 DNA: TGTGCCAGTAGTATTGAAGGGGCTACCTATGGCTACACCTTC
CDR3 protein: CASSIEGATYGYTF

V gene: TRBV4-1
clone size: NA
J gene: TRBJ1-1
D gene: NA
CDR3 DNA: TGCGCCAGCAGCCAAGTCTGGGTCGACCGAAACACTGAAGCTTTCTTT
CDR3 protein: CASSQVWVDRNTEAFF

V gene: TRBV11-2
clone size: NA
J gene: TRBJ2-7
D gene: NA
CDR3 DNA: TGTGCCAGCAGCTCTGTTACGGGGGTGTGGTCCTACGAGCAGTACTTC
CDR3 protein: CASSSVTGVWSYEQYF

V gene: TRBV29-1
clone size: NA
J gene: TRBJ2-7
D gene: NA
CDR3 DNA: TGCAGCGTTGAAGAGGACAGCGGATCCTACGAGCAGTACTTC
CDR3 protein: CSVEEDSGSYEQYF

V gene: TRBV9
clone size: NA
J gene: TRBJ2-3
D gene: NA
CDR3 DNA: TGTGCCAGCAGCGCCCAATCGGATACAGATACGCAGTATTTT
CDR3 protein: CASSAQSDTDTQYF

V gene: TRBV9
clone size: NA
J gene: TRBJ2-7
D gene: NA
CDR3 DNA: TGTGCCAGCAGCGTTTCGACGGTACTGTGGGACGAGCAGTACTTC
CDR3 protein: CASSVSTVLWDEQYF